These T cell receptor beta chains were read from a single sample in a study of blood T cell repertoires in COVID-19. Sequencing used immunoSEQ multiplex PCR; TCRdb keeps in-frame clones, though not all of them. The repertoire has 150,000 to 200,000 clones, roughly 77% of them found once; the top ten carry almost 6%. Sequencing used peripheral blood. Receptors were obtained from a woman aged 35 to 49 with COVID-19, enrolled during active disease. CDR3s include the opening cysteine and the closing phenylalanine or tryptophan. A D gene is named only where the DNA matches it firmly. The listing skips clone size in some rows; elsewhere it reads once, few, many or a size class.

v_gene	d_gene	abundance	j_gene	CDR3aa	CDR3nt
TRBV5-5	NA	NA	TRBJ1-5	CASSLEGSDQPQHF	TGTGCCAGCAGCTTGGAGGGGTCCGATCAGCCCCAGCATTTT
TRBV19	NA	NA	TRBJ2-3	CASSKDRQAPSTDTQYF	TGTGCCAGTAGTAAAGACCGACAGGCCCCTAGCACAGATACGCAGTATTTT
TRBV5-4	TRBD1	few	TRBJ1-2	CASSWGWDREDGYTF	TGTGCCAGCAGCTGGGGGTGGGACAGGGAAGATGGCTACACCTTC
TRBV7-8	NA	once	TRBJ1-6	CASSLAFRGSPLHF	TGTGCCAGCAGCTTAGCGTTTAGGGGTTCACCCCTCCACTTT
TRBV28	NA	once	TRBJ1-5	CASSSSPAPDQPQHF	TGTGCCAGCAGTTCTAGCCCCGCGCCGGATCAGCCCCAGCATTTT
TRBV6-5	TRBD1	once	TRBJ2-7	CASSSLTGGEQYF	TGTGCCAGCAGTTCCCTCACAGGGGGCGAGCAGTACTTC
TRBV6-1	NA	NA	TRBJ1-1	CASSEWGRRRAEAFF	TGTGCCAGCAGTGAATGGGGCCGGCGGAGGGCTGAAGCTTTCTTT
TRBV5-5	TRBD1	NA	TRBJ1-3	CASSLGTGKNTIYF	TGTGCCAGCAGCTTAGGGACAGGGAAGAACACCATATATTTT
TRBV10-1	NA	NA	TRBJ1-2	CASSETGNYGYTF	TGCGCCAGCAGTGAAACAGGGAACTATGGCTACACCTTC
TRBV6-5	TRBD1	once	TRBJ1-1	CASTTGVRTEAFF	TGTGCCAGCACAACAGGGGTCCGCACTGAAGCTTTCTTT
TRBV9	NA	few	TRBJ1-4	CASSVGLNEKLFF	TGTGCCAGCAGCGTAGGGCTTAATGAAAAACTGTTTTTT
TRBV5-1	NA	few	TRBJ1-2	CASSLAGGAGAYGYTF	TGCGCCAGCAGCTTGGCCGGGGGGGCAGGTGCCTATGGCTACACCTTC
TRBV7-9	TRBD1	few	TRBJ2-1	CASSVNPGQGSYNEQFF	TGTGCCAGCAGCGTCAACCCCGGACAGGGGTCCTACAATGAGCAGTTCTTC
TRBV19	TRBD1	NA	TRBJ1-2	CATAHGTGRSFNYGYTF	TGTGCCACCGCCCACGGGACAGGCCGATCGTTTAACTATGGCTACACCTTC
TRBV7-9	NA	NA	TRBJ1-1	CTGGMNTEAFF	TGTACGGGCGGGATGAACACTGAAGCTTTCTTT
TRBV9	NA	NA	TRBJ1-1	CASSIGDGTEAFF	TGTGCCAGCAGCATCGGGGATGGGACTGAAGCTTTCTTT
TRBV5-1	NA	NA	TRBJ1-5	CASSDTGDSNQPQHF	TGCGCCAGCAGCGACACAGGAGATAGCAATCAGCCCCAGCATTTT
TRBV6-2/TRBV6-3	NA	NA	TRBJ2-7	CASSSRTPGVWYEQYF	TGTGCCAGCAGCTCCCGGACTCCCGGTGTTTGGTACGAGCAGTACTTC
TRBV4-2	NA	NA	TRBJ1-6	CASSQDGGRWSPLHF	TGTGCCAGCAGCCAAGATGGAGGGAGGTGGTCACCCCTCCACTTT
TRBV27	NA	NA	TRBJ1-2	CASSLGRDYGYTF	TGTGCCAGCAGTTTAGGCAGGGACTATGGCTACACCTTC
TRBV9	NA	few	TRBJ2-1	CASSVVSTNYNEQFF	TGTGCCAGCAGCGTAGTGTCTACTAACTACAATGAGCAGTTCTTC
TRBV5-6	NA	NA	TRBJ1-2	CASSPLGVRGGNYGYTF	TGTGCCAGCAGCCCCCTGGGAGTTCGGGGAGGCAACTATGGCTACACCTTC
TRBV19	NA	NA	TRBJ2-3	CASRQADTQYF	TGTGCCAGTAGACAGGCAGATACGCAGTATTTT
TRBV9	NA	NA	TRBJ2-5	CASSRGETQYF	TGTGCCAGTTCTAGGGGAGAGACCCAGTACTTC
TRBV7-6	TRBD2	NA	TRBJ2-1	CASSLLSAGGPYNEQFF	TGTGCCAGCAGCTTATTGTCAGCGGGGGGCCCTTACAATGAGCAGTTCTTC
TRBV19	NA	NA	TRBJ1-3	CASSIGGFSGNTIYF	TGTGCCAGTAGTATAGGCGGCTTCTCTGGAAACACCATATATTTT
TRBV5-1	TRBD1	NA	TRBJ2-7	CASSPTGTGITYEQYF	TGCGCCAGCAGCCCAACCGGGACAGGGATAACCTACGAGCAGTACTTC
TRBV30	NA	few	TRBJ1-2	CAWSPILSSRYGYTF	TGTGCCTGGAGTCCCATCCTATCTAGTCGCTATGGCTACACCTTC
TRBV7-2	TRBD2	NA	TRBJ2-1	CASSYTGGVNEQFF	TGTGCCAGCAGCTACACCGGGGGGGTCAATGAGCAGTTCTTC
TRBV12-3/TRBV12-4	NA	few	TRBJ1-2	CASSGGDYGYTF	TGTGCCAGCAGTGGAGGGGACTATGGCTACACCTTC
TRBV6-5	TRBD1	NA	TRBJ2-7	CASSGQGSGEQYF	TGTGCCAGCAGCGGACAGGGGTCGGGGGAGCAGTACTTC
TRBV7-2	NA	NA	TRBJ1-2	CASSQQGPDYGYTF	TGTGCCAGCAGCCAACAGGGCCCTGACTATGGCTACACCTTC